This is a list of T cell receptor beta chains from one sample in a study of cytomegalovirus exposure and HLA in healthy donors. TCRdb's copy holds only in-frame clones and misses some; the assay was immunoSEQ multiplex PCR. The table has over 150,000 clones, about 81% seen once; the top ten hold about 0.89%. Sequenced sample: PBMCs. The source of these receptors is a girl aged 2-9 years in good health and CMV-seropositive. CDR3s include the opening cysteine and the closing phenylalanine or tryptophan. The order of the fields is clone size, J gene, V gene, D gene, CDR3 length, CDR3 protein, CDR3 DNA. The D gene is left open where the match is weak. The size field is filled for only some rows; it gives once, few, many or a size class.

size: .
J: TRBJ2-7
V: TRBV5-4
D: TRBD1
length: 16
CDR3: CASSLERTGFSYEQYF
DNA: TGTGCCAGCAGCTTGGAGCGGACAGGCTTCTCCTACGAGCAGTACTTC

size: .
J: TRBJ2-7
V: TRBV27
D: .
length: 13
CDR3: CASISTVSYEQYF
DNA: TGTGCCAGCATTTCTACCGTTTCCTACGAGCAGTACTTC

size: .
J: TRBJ2-7
V: TRBV15
D: .
length: 15
CDR3: CATSRDRGQGSEQYF
DNA: TGTGCCACCAGCAGAGATCGAGGCCAGGGGAGCGAGCAGTACTTC

size: .
J: TRBJ1-2
V: TRBV19
D: TRBD1
length: 14
CDR3: CASSPGQGSYGYTF
DNA: TGTGCCAGTAGCCCGGGACAGGGGTCATATGGCTACACCTTC

size: .
J: TRBJ1-1
V: TRBV29-1
D: TRBD1
length: 14
CDR3: CSGSTGGYGTEAFF
DNA: TGCAGCGGCTCGACAGGGGGCTACGGCACTGAAGCTTTCTTT

size: .
J: TRBJ1-5
V: TRBV2
D: TRBD1
length: 15
CDR3: CASSAITGGGQPQHF
DNA: TGTGCCAGCAGTGCAATAACAGGGGGTGGTCAGCCCCAGCATTTT

size: .
J: TRBJ1-2
V: TRBV29-1
D: TRBD1
length: 12
CDR3: CSVKTGDYGYTF
DNA: TGCAGCGTGAAGACAGGGGACTATGGCTACACCTTC

size: .
J: TRBJ1-5
V: TRBV27
D: .
length: 13
CDR3: CASSYGGGQPQHF
DNA: TGTGCCAGCAGTTACGGTGGCGGCCAGCCCCAGCATTTT

size: few
J: TRBJ1-3
V: TRBV6-5
D: TRBD1
length: 15
CDR3: CASSTTGGSGNTIYF
DNA: TGTGCCAGCAGTACCACAGGGGGCTCTGGAAACACCATATATTTT

size: .
J: TRBJ2-3
V: TRBV30
D: TRBD1
length: 15
CDR3: CAWSEGARSTDTQYF
DNA: TGTGCCTGGAGTGAGGGGGCGCGGAGCACAGATACGCAGTATTTT

size: .
J: TRBJ2-1
V: TRBV6-4
D: TRBD2
length: 12
CDR3: CASAGGSEEQFF
DNA: TGTGCCAGCGCGGGAGGATCGGAAGAGCAGTTCTTC

size: .
J: TRBJ2-7
V: TRBV5-5
D: TRBD1
length: 17
CDR3: CASSLGTGGTRTYEQYF
DNA: TGTGCCAGCAGCTTAGGGACAGGGGGGACAAGAACCTACGAGCAGTACTTC

size: .
J: TRBJ1-1
V: TRBV27
D: .
length: 12
CDR3: CASSFGNTEAFF
DNA: TGTGCCAGCAGTTTCGGGAACACTGAAGCTTTCTTT

size: .
J: TRBJ1-1
V: TRBV28
D: .
length: 15
CDR3: CASSLQGFLNTEAFF
DNA: TGTGCCAGCAGTTTACAGGGGTTCCTTAACACTGAAGCTTTCTTT

size: .
J: TRBJ1-5
V: TRBV28
D: .
length: 13
CDR3: CASSFHSNQPQHF
DNA: TGTGCCAGCAGTTTCCATAGCAATCAGCCCCAGCATTTT

size: .
J: TRBJ2-2
V: TRBV7-9
D: TRBD1
length: 16
CDR3: CASSLEGGANTGELFF
DNA: TGTGCCAGCAGCTTAGAAGGGGGCGCAAACACCGGGGAGCTGTTTTTT

size: .
J: TRBJ1-3
V: TRBV7-8
D: .
length: 14
CDR3: CASTGGRAGNTIYF
DNA: TGTGCCAGCACCGGCGGTCGTGCTGGAAACACCATATATTTT

size: .
J: TRBJ2-1
V: TRBV7-8
D: .
length: 14
CDR3: CASSLVAGANEQFF
DNA: TGTGCCAGCAGCTTGGTTGCGGGGGCTAATGAGCAGTTCTTC

size: few
J: TRBJ2-3
V: TRBV19
D: TRBD2
length: 18
CDR3: CASSKRGRGGGSTDTQYF
DNA: TGTGCCAGTAGTAAAAGGGGCAGAGGCGGGGGGAGCACAGATACGCAGTATTTT

size: few
J: TRBJ1-2
V: TRBV4-1
D: .
length: 15
CDR3: CASSQGFTQGYGYTF
DNA: TGCGCCAGCAGCCAAGGGTTTACTCAGGGCTATGGCTACACCTTC

size: .
J: TRBJ2-1
V: TRBV5-6
D: .
length: 13
CDR3: CASSRDTYNEQFF
DNA: TGTGCCAGCAGTCGGGACACCTACAATGAGCAGTTCTTC

size: .
J: TRBJ2-3
V: TRBV30
D: .
length: 12
CDR3: CAWSIGGKLQYF
DNA: TGTGCCTGGAGCATCGGCGGGAAACTGCAGTATTTT

size: once
J: TRBJ2-1
V: TRBV30
D: .
length: 14
CDR3: CAWSVRGPYNEQFF
DNA: TGTGCCTGGAGTGTACGCGGGCCTTACAATGAGCAGTTCTTC

size: .
J: TRBJ2-3
V: TRBV5-6
D: .
length: 12
CDR3: CASSGWTSSPYF
DNA: TGTGCCAGCAGCGGCTGGACATCGTCCCCGTATTTT

size: .
J: TRBJ2-3
V: TRBV5-1
D: .
length: 15
CDR3: CASRKDSTSTDTQYF
DNA: TGCGCCAGCAGAAAGGACTCTACTAGCACAGATACGCAGTATTTT

size: .
J: TRBJ2-7
V: TRBV2
D: .
length: 13
CDR3: CASSPRQRNEQYF
DNA: TGTGCCAGCAGTCCACGACAAAGGAACGAGCAGTACTTC

size: once
J: TRBJ2-7
V: TRBV5-1
D: TRBD1
length: 14
CDR3: CASSLQGQGYEQYF
DNA: TGCGCCAGCAGCTTACAGGGACAGGGCTACGAGCAGTACTTC

size: .
J: TRBJ1-5
V: TRBV6-5
D: .
length: 13
CDR3: CASSYTNNQPQHF
DNA: TGTGCCAGCAGTTACACTAACAATCAGCCCCAGCATTTT

size: .
J: TRBJ2-7
V: TRBV30
D: .
length: 15
CDR3: CAWSPWSGRGGEQYF
DNA: TGTGCCTGGAGTCCCTGGAGTGGCCGAGGGGGAGAGCAGTACTTC

size: .
J: TRBJ1-2
V: TRBV30
D: .
length: 11
CDR3: CATQGRGGYTF
DNA: TGTGCCACACAGGGTCGGGGTGGCTACACCTTC

size: .
J: TRBJ1-1
V: TRBV2
D: .
length: 13
CDR3: CASSVRWSTEAFF
DNA: TGTGCCAGCAGTGTACGGTGGAGCACTGAAGCTTTCTTT

size: .
J: TRBJ1-5
V: TRBV4-1
D: TRBD1
length: 17
CDR3: CASSQDLGQGAHQPQHF
DNA: TGCGCCAGCAGCCAAGACCTGGGACAGGGGGCCCATCAGCCCCAGCATTTT

size: .
J: TRBJ2-5
V: TRBV30
D: .
length: 13
CDR3: CAWSRQLTGTQYF
DNA: TGTGCCTGGAGTCGTCAGCTCACAGGGACCCAGTACTTC

size: .
J: TRBJ2-3
V: TRBV4-1
D: .
length: 17
CDR3: CASSQDRGAGVADTQYF
DNA: TGCGCCAGCAGCCAAGATCGGGGGGCAGGGGTGGCAGATACGCAGTATTTT

size: once
J: TRBJ2-3
V: TRBV13
D: .
length: 14
CDR3: CASSPDRGGDTQYF
DNA: TGTGCCAGCAGTCCAGACAGGGGAGGGGATACGCAGTATTTT

size: .
J: TRBJ2-5
V: TRBV13
D: .
length: 14
CDR3: CASSRRAQQETQYF
DNA: TGTGCCAGCAGCCGGCGGGCCCAACAAGAGACCCAGTACTTC

size: .
J: TRBJ2-6
V: TRBV6-4
D: TRBD1
length: 16
CDR3: CASSGTGGSGANVLTF
DNA: TGTGCCAGCAGTGGGACAGGGGGCTCTGGGGCCAACGTCCTGACTTTC

size: .
J: TRBJ2-7
V: TRBV6-4
D: TRBD2
length: 17
CDR3: CASSDVNRGSGRWEQYF
DNA: TGTGCCAGCAGTGACGTCAACCGGGGAAGCGGGAGGTGGGAGCAGTACTTC

size: .
J: TRBJ2-3
V: TRBV5-4
D: TRBD2
length: 16
CDR3: CASSAPSGPGTDTQYF
DNA: TGTGCCAGCAGCGCACCTAGCGGACCGGGCACAGATACGCAGTATTTT

size: .
J: TRBJ1-2
V: TRBV30
D: TRBD1
length: 18
CDR3: CAWSVLGTGKHRSAGYTF
DNA: TGTGCCTGGAGTGTACTGGGGACAGGGAAACACCGATCCGCCGGCTACACCTTC

size: .
J: TRBJ2-7
V: TRBV18
D: TRBD1
length: 14
CDR3: CASSPQRTGKEQYF
DNA: TGTGCCAGCTCACCACAGCGGACAGGGAAAGAGCAGTACTTC

size: .
J: TRBJ1-2
V: TRBV10-1
D: TRBD1
length: 13
CDR3: CASSPTGNYGYTF
DNA: TGCGCCAGCAGTCCGACAGGGAACTATGGCTACACCTTC

size: .
J: TRBJ2-2
V: TRBV6-1
D: TRBD1
length: 16
CDR3: CASSATGGRYTGELFF
DNA: TGTGCCAGCAGTGCAACAGGGGGCAGATACACCGGGGAGCTGTTTTTT

size: .
J: TRBJ1-2
V: TRBV30
D: TRBD1
length: 14
CDR3: CAWSRDRVDYGYTF
DNA: TGTGCCTGGAGCAGGGACAGGGTCGACTATGGCTACACCTTC

size: .
J: TRBJ2-7
V: TRBV5-1
D: TRBD1
length: 13
CDR3: CASSLGGWDEQYF
DNA: TGCGCCAGCAGCCTAGGGGGCTGGGACGAGCAGTACTTC

size: .
J: TRBJ1-4
V: TRBV7-9
D: .
length: 12
CDR3: CASSRGVAKLFF
DNA: TGCGCCAGCAGCCGCGGGGTGGCAAAACTGTTTTTT

size: .
J: TRBJ2-3
V: TRBV18
D: .
length: 15
CDR3: CASSPRATTTDTQYF
DNA: TGTGCCAGCTCACCACGGGCGACTACCACAGATACGCAGTATTTT

size: .
J: TRBJ1-3
V: TRBV5-4
D: .
length: 16
CDR3: CASSLKGPRSGNTIYF
DNA: TGTGCCAGCAGCTTGAAGGGGCCTCGCTCTGGAAACACCATATATTTT